This T cell receptor beta chain emerged from a study of CD8 T cells in ankylosing spondylitis. Study-level points and caveats: As for the disease-linked clones, they showed a CD8+ phenotype and occurred at relatively low frequencies in peripheral blood. Previously reported in reactive arthritis synovial fluid and blood were some of the motif variants. A motif in TCR beta, a set of about eight highly homologous variants, appeared characteristic of ankylosing spondylitis blood.

This clonotype was counted between two and nine times. The antigen is undetermined. 5'-RACE, quantitative and with molecular barcodes, yielded the TCR beta libraries. TCRdb re-derived calls from the 5' RACE reads in MiXCR, one entry per CDR3 protein. The sample holds approximately 540,000 distinct CDR3 sequences, roughly 13% seen once. The V gene lost 4 bases and the J gene lost 0 bases, with 4 bases spanning the gap. CDR3 length: 13 amino acids. From germline, CDR1 is MNHEY and CDR2 SMNVEV (reference sequence). The sequencing input was blood, either unsorted or a sorted T cell fraction (not recorded which). This rearrangement joins TRBV27 to TRBJ2-4; D not resolved. This TCR came from a male donor with ankylosing spondylitis. CDR3 nucleotide sequence: TGTGCCAGCAGTTCGGGAGCCAAAAACATTCAGTACTTC. Translating gives CASSSGAKNIQYF.